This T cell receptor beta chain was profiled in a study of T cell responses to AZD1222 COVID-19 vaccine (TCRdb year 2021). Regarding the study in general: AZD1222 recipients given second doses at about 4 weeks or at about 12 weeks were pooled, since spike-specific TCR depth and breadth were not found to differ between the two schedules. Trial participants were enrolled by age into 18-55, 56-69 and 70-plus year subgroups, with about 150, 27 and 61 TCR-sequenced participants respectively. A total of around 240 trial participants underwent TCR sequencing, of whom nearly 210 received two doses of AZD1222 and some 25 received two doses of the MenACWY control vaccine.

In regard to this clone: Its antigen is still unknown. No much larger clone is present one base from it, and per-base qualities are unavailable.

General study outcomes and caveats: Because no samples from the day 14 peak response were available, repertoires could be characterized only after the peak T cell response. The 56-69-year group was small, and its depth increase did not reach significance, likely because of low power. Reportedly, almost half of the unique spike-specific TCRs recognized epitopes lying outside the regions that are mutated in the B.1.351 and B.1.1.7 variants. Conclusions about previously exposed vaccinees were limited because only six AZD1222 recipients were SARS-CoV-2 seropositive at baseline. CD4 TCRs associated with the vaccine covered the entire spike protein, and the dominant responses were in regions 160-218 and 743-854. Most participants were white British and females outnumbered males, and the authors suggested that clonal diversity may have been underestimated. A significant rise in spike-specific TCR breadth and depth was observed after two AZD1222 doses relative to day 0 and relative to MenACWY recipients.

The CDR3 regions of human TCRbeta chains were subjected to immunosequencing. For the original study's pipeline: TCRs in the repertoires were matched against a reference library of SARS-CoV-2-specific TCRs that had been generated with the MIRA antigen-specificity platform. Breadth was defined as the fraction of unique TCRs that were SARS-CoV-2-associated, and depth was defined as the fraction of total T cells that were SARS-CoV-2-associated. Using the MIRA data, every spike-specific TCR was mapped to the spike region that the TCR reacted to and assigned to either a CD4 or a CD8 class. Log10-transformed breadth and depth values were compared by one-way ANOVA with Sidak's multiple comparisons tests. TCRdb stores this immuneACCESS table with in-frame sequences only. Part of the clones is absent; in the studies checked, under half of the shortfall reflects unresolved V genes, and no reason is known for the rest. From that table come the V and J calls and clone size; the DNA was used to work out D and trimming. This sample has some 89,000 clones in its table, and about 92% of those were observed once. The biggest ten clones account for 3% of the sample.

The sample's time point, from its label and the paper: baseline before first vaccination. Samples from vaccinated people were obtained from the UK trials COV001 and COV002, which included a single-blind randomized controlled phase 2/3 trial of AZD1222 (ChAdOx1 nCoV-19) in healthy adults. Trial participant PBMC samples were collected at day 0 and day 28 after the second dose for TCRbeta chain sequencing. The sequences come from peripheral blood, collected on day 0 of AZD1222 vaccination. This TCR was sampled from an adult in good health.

The CDR3 region has the sequence CASSRVRPAMNTEAFF. The bases read TGTGCCAGCAGCCGGGTCCGGCCGGCAATGAACACTGAAGCTTTCTTT. The chain is assembled from TRBV27 and TRBJ1-1, with the D gene not confidently named. From a lookup of the germline V gene (reference sequence), CDR1 and CDR2 are MNHEY and SMNVEV. From the cysteine up to the phenylalanine, the CDR3 has a length of 16 residues. Solely the CDR3 DNA is kept, with 48 bases framed from the first base. Trimming takes 6 bases from V and 0 bases from J, and the germline ends sit 17 bases apart.